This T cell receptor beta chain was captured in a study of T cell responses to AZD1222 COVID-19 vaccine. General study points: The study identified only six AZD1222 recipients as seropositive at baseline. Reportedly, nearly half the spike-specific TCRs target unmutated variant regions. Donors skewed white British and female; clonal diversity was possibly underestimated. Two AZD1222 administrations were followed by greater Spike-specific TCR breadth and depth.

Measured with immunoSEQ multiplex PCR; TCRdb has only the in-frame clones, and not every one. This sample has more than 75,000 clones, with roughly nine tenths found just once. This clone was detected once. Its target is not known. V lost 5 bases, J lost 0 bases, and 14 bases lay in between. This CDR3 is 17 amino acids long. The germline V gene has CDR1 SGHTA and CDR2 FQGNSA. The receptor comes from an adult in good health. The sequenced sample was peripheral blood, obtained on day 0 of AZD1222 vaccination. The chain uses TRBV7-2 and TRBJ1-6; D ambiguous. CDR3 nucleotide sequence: TGTGCCAGCAGCCTTCCTCCTGCGGCCTCCTATAATTCACCCCTCCACTTT. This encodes CASSLPPAASYNSPLHF.